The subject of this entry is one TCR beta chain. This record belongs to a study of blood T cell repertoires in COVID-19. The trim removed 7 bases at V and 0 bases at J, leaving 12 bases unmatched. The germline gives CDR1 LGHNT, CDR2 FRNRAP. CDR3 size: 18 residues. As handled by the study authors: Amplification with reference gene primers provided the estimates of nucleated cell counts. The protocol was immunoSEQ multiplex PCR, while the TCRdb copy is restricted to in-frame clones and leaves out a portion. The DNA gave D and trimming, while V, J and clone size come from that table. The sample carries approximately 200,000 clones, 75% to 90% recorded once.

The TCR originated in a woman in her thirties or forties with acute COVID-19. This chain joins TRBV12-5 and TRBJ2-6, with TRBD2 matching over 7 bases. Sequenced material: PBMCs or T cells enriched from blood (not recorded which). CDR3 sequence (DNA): TGTGCTAGTGCCCTTAGACTAGCCTCTGGCTCTGGGGCCAACGTCCTGACTTTC. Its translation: CASALRLASGSGANVLTF.